This T cell receptor (beta chain) was recorded in a study of blood T cells in healthy people across ages. V dropped 5 bases and J dropped 5 bases, with 6 bases sitting between them. Germline V gene lookup returns CDR1 SGHTA and CDR2 FQGNSA. The CDR3 is made up of 11 amino acids. Primers used in a second PCR of about 6 to 12 cycles were a sample-barcoded 5' primer and a J-beta primer mix. Every individual sample yielded 3 million or more paired-end reads (each containing CDR3). Via MiXCR, TCRdb re-called the 5' RACE reads, giving one row per CDR3 protein. The data show about 2 million distinct CDR3 sequences, 49% seen once. The people who gave samples were healthy Caucasians from Russia, aged about 6 to 100.

This clonotype originated in a woman in her forties in good health. The sequenced sample was blood. The chain joins TRBV7-2 to TRBJ2-5; D gene uncertain. CDR3 DNA: TGTGCCAGCAGCAATCACGAGACCCAGTACTTC. Protein product: CASSNHETQYF.